This TCR beta chain stems from a study of blood T cells in healthy people across ages (dated by TCRdb to the mid-2010s). Regarding the study in general: In model experiments, template switching captured about one uniquely barcoded TCR beta cDNA molecule for every two T cells. To avoid experimental bias, donors of different ages were spread randomly across the sequencing lanes. The donors were divided into four age groups: young (average around 17 years), middle-aged (approximately 42), aged (about 60) and long-lived (roughly 82). To track age-related changes in TCR beta repertoire diversity, the study relied on deep sequencing normalized with unique cDNA molecular identifiers. The study analyzed two additional independent replicas of 1 million unique cDNA reads from the same blood draw for two donors, one aged 18 to 29 and one aged 80 or older. Study-wide conclusions, independent of this receptor: Observed TCR beta diversity correlated strongly with the percentage of naive T cells measured by flow cytometry. Compared with the aged group, the long-lived group had more naive CD4+ T cells, fewer expanded clones and increased TCR diversity, suggesting age selection. Because the CMV infection status of the donors was unknown, age-related changes in expanded clonotypes may potentially have been confounded. Estimates of total diversity based on one million sequenced T cells were regarded as lower bounds and as underestimates. Observed TCR beta diversity per million T cells fell roughly linearly with age, and a significant reduction was already apparent by age around 40. Bulk unsorted PBMC profiling prevented conclusive comparison of naive and antigen-experienced compartments.

Libraries were made using 5' RACE. TCRdb lists the instrument as Illumina HiSeq 2500. A second about 6 to 11 cycle PCR used a sample-barcoded 5' primer and a J-beta primer mix. Each TCR beta cDNA molecule received a unique molecular identifier from a template-switch 5' adaptor carrying 12 random nucleotides. At least 3 million CDR3-containing paired-end reads were obtained from each sample. All of the RNA was converted into first-strand cDNA using the Mint cDNA synthesis kit, with a TRBC-specific oligonucleotide serving as the primer. After uracil-DNA glycosylase treatment, a first 18-cycle PCR used universal primers M1SS and BC2_uni_R on all cDNA. The original pipeline was this. For normalization, 1 million high-quality reads were randomly selected from each sample, with every read carrying a distinct molecular identifier. Instead of being binned into consensus sequences, reads with shared molecular identifiers were discarded. MiTCR, run with a Q25 quality threshold and the strictest error-elimination algorithm, handled CDR3 identification, clonotype clustering and error correction. A nonparametric unseen species model with Euler transformation was used to estimate lower-bound total TCR beta diversity. The public reads were quality trimmed at Q25 with fastp and then assembled into clones with MiXCR by TCRdb, keeping productive beta chains. Rows are unified per CDR3 protein, each entry keeping the most common DNA and genes. The V and J calls here are based on TCRdb, not the publication. A total of 1.4 million to 1.5 million distinct CDR3 sequences appear in this sample, about 40% of them only once. The biggest ten clones account for approximately 7.9% of the sample.

For CDR1 and CDR2, the germline V gene (reference sequence) lists DFQATT and SNEGSKA. At the junction V is shortened by 5 bases and J by 0 bases; bases outside the gene matches: 10. The CDR3 runs 15 residues from the cysteine to the phenylalanine. Just the 45-base CDR3 DNA is kept, in frame starting at base 1. The donors were some 36 Caucasian individuals from Russia, aged about 6 to 95 years, who were systemically healthy. Approximately 9.3 milliliters of peripheral blood were collected from each donor into EDTA-treated Vacutainer tubes. PBMCs were isolated by Ficoll-Paque density-gradient centrifugation, with at least 6.5 million obtained per sample. Total RNA, at least 6 micrograms per sample, was extracted from PBMCs with Trizol reagent. For every donor, flow cytometry on a PBMC aliquot measured the percentage of naive CD45RAhigh/CD27high T cells. As for this clonotype: Its binding antigen is unknown. No base-level quality is on record; no much larger clone is a single base apart.

This TCR came from a woman between 18 and 29 years old in good health. Sequenced material: blood. The chain employs TRBV20-1 and TRBJ2-7; TRBD2 aligns with 7 central bases. The CDR3 amino acid sequence is: CSAPSGDRASYEQYF. The DNA is TGCAGTGCTCCAAGCGGGGATAGGGCCTCCTACGAGCAGTACTTC.